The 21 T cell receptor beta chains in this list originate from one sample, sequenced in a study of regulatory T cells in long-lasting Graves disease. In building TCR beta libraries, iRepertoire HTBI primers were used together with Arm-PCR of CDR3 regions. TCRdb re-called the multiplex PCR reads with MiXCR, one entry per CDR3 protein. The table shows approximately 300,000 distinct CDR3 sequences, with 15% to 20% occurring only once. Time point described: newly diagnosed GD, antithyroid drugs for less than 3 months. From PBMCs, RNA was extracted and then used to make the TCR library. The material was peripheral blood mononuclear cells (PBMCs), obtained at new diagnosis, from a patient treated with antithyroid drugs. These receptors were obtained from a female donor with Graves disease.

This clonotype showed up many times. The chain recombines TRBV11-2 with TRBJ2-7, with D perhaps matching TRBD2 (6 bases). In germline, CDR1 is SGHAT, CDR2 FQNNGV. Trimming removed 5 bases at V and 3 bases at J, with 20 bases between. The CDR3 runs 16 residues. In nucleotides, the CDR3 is TGTGCCAGCAGCCCCTCAGGGACTCCATTTAACTACGAGCAGTACTTC. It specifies CASSPSGTPFNYEQYF. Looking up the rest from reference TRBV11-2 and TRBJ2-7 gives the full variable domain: EAGVAQSPRYKIIEKRQSVAFWCNPISGHATLYWYQQILGQGPKLLIQFQNNGVVDDSQLPKDRFSAERLKGVDSTLKIQPAKLEDSAVYLCASSPSGTPFNYEQYFGPGTRLTVT.

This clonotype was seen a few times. The CDR3 protein is CASSYGDSVSPLHF. The CDR3 nucleotides are TGTGCCAGCAGTTACGGAGACAGTGTATCACCCCTCCACTTT. V is TRBV6-5 and J is TRBJ1-6; possibly TRBD1 for D (5 bases). V was shortened by 2 bases and J by 10 bases, with 12 bases between the two germline ends. Germline loops: CDR1 MNHEY, CDR2 SVGAGI. This CDR3 region has 14 residues.

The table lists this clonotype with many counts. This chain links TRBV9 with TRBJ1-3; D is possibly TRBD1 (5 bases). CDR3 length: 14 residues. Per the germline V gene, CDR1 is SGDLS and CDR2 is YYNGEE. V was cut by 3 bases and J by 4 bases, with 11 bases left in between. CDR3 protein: CASSDTNRGNTIYF. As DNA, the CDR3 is TGTGCCAGCAGCGATACCAACAGGGGAAACACCATATATTTT.

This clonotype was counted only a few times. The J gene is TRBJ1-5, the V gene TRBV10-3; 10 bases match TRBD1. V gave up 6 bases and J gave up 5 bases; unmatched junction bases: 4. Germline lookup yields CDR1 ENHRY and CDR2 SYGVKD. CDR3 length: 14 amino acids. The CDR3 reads CAIRATGGDQPQHF. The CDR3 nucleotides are TGTGCCATCAGGGCGACAGGGGGCGATCAGCCCCAGCATTTT.

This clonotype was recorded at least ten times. The CDR3 nucleotides read TGTGCCACCTCACCGGGACTAGCACAACAGCAAGAGACCCAGTACTTC. Encoded protein: CATSPGLAQQQETQYF. The chain couples TRBV15 to TRBJ2-5, with TRBD2 matching 9 bases. CDR3 length equals 16 residues. V was clipped by 8 bases and J by 2 bases; unmatched bases: 12. CDR1 is LNHNV, CDR2 YYDKDF, per germline (reference sequence).

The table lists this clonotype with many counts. The CDR3 DNA reads as TGTGCCAGCAGTCCTGCGGGGTCAAATTCACCCCTCCACTTT. Its protein product is CASSPAGSNSPLHF. V is TRBV28 and J is TRBJ1-6; D gene uncertain. CDR3 length: 14 residues. Germline V gene lookup returns CDR1 MDHEN and CDR2 SYDVKM. V dropped 5 bases and J dropped 7 bases, with 12 bases sitting between them. The full variable domain, in which reference TRBV28 and TRBJ1-6 provide the parts outside the CDR3, is DVKVTQSSRYLVKRTGEKVFLECVQDMDHENMFWYRQDPGLGLRLIYFSYDVKMKEKGDIPEGYSVSREKKERFSLILESASTNQTSMYLCASSPAGSNSPLHFGNGTRLTVT.

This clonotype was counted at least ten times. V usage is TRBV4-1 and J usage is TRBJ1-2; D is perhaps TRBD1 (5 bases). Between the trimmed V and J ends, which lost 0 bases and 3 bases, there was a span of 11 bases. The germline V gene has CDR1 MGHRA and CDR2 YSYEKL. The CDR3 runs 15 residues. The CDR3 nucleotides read TGCGCCAGCAGCCAAGACCCCGACAGCTACTATGGCTACACCTTC. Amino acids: CASSQDPDSYYGYTF.

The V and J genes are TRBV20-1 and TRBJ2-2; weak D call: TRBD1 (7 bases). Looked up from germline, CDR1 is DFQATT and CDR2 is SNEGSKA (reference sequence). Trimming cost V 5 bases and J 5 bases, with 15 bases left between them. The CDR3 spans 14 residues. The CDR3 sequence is CSAPRGVGTGELFF. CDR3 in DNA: TGCAGTGCTCCCAGGGGGGTGGGGACCGGGGAGCTGTTTTTT.

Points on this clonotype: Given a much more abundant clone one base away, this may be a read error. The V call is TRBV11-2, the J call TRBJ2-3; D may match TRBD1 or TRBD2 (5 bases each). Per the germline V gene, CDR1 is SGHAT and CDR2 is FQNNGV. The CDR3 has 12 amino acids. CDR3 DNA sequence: TGTGCCAGCCTCCGGGGCGCAGATACGCACTATTTT. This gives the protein CASLRGADTHYF. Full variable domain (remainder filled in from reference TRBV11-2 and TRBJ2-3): EAGVAQSPRYKIIEKRQSVAFWCNPISGHATLYWYQQILGQGPKLLIQFQNNGVVDDSQLPKDRFSAERLKGVDSTLKIQPAKLEDSAVYLCASLRGADTHYFGPGTRLTVL.

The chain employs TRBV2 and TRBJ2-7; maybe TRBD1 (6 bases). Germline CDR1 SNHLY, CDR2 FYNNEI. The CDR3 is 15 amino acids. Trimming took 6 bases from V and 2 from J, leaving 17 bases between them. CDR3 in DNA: TGTGCCAGCAGGAACTGGGGGCAGGGTACCTACGAGCAGTACTTC. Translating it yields CASRNWGQGTYEQYF.

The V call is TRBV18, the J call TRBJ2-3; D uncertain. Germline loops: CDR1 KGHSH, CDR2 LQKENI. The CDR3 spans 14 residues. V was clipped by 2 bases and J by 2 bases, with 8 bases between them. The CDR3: CASSPTLVTDTQYF. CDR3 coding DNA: TGTGCCAGCTCACCAACCCTAGTCACAGATACGCAGTATTTT.

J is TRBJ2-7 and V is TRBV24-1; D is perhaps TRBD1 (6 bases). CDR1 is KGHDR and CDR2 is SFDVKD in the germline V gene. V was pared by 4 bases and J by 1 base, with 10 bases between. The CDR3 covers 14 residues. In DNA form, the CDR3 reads TGTGCCACCAGTGAGGCTGGACAGTCCTACGAGCAGTACTTC. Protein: CATSEAGQSYEQYF.

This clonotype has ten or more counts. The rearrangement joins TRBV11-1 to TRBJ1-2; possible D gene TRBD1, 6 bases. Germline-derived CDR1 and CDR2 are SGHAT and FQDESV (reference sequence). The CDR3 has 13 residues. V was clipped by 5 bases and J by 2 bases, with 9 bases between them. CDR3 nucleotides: TGTGCCAGCAGCCCAAGGGGGAACTATGGCTACACCTTC. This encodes CASSPRGNYGYTF.

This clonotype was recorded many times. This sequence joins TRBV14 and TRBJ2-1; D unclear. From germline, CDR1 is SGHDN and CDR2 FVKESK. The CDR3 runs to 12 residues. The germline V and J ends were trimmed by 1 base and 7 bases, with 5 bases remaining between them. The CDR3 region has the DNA TGTGCCAGCAGCCAAGTGGGAAATGAGCAGTTCTTC. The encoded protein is CASSQVGNEQFF.

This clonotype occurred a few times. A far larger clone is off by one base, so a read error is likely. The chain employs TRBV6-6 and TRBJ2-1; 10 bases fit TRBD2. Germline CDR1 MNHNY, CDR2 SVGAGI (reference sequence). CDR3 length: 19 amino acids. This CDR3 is CASSYSFTSGKSSYNERFF. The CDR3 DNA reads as TGTGCCAGCAGTTACTCGTTTACTAGCGGGAAATCGTCCTACAATGAGCGGTTCTTC.

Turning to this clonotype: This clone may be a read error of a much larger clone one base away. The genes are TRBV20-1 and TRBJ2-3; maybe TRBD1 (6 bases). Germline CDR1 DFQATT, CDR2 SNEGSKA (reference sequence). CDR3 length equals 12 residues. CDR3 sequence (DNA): TGCAATGCCTTTTTAACAGGGTCCACGCAGTATTTT. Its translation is CNAFLTGSTQYF.

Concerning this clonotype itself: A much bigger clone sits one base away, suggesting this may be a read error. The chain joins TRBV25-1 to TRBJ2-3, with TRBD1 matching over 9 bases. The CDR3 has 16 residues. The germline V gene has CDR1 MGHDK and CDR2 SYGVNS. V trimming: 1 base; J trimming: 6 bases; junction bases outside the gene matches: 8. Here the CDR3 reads CASSEWGQGFHDTQYF. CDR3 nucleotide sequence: TGTGCCAGCAGTGAATGGGGACAGGGCTTCCACGATACGCAGTATTTT.

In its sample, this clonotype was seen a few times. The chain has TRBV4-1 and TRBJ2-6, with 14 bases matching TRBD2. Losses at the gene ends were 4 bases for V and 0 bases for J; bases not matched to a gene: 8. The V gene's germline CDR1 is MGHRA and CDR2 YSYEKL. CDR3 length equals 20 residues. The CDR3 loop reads CASSPYGTSGRASGANVLTF. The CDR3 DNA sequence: TGCGCCAGCAGCCCTTACGGGACTAGCGGGAGAGCCTCTGGGGCCAACGTCCTGACTTTC.

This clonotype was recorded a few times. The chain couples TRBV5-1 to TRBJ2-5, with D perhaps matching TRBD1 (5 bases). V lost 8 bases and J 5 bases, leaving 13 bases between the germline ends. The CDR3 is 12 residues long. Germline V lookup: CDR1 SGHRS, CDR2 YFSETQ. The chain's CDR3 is CARDRTLETQYF. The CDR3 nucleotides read TGCGCCAGAGACAGAACCTTGGAGACCCAGTACTTC.

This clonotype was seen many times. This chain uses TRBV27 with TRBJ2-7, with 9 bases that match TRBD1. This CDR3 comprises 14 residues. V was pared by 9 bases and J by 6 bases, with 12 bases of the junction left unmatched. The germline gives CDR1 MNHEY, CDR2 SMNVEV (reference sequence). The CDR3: CASRSHRGPSEQYF. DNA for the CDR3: TGTGCCAGTCGTTCCCACAGGGGGCCTAGCGAGCAGTACTTC.

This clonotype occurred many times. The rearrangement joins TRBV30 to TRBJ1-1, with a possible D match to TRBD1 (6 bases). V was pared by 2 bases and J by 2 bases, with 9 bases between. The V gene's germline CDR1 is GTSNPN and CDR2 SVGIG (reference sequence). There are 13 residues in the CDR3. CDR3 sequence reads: CAWSRTANTEAFF. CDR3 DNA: TGTGCCTGGAGTAGGACAGCTAACACTGAAGCTTTCTTT. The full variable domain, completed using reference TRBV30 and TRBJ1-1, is SQTIHQWPATLVQPVGSPLSLECTVEGTSNPNLYWYRQAAGRGLQLLFYSVGIGQISSEVPQNLSASRPQDRQFILSSKKLLLSDSGFYLCAWSRTANTEAFFGQGTRLTVV.